These T cell receptor beta chains were read from a single sample in a study of T cells in Graves' hyperthyroidism and ophthalmopathy. TCRdb itself ran the multiplex PCR reads through MiXCR, one entry per CDR3 protein. The repertoire includes 380,000 or so distinct CDR3 sequences, approximately 15% of them detected once, and approximately 25% sits in the top ten. Sequenced material: blood. The receptors come from a woman in her twenties or thirties with Graves' hyperthyroidism. CDR3s include the opening cysteine and the closing phenylalanine or tryptophan. Fields, in order: clone size, V gene, J gene, D gene, CDR3 protein, CDR3 DNA. The D gene is left open where the match is weak. Clone size appears in some rows only: once, few, many, or a class for an expanded clone.

clone size: many; V gene: TRBV20-1; J gene: TRBJ1-2; D gene: -; CDR3 protein: CSARVVGGRRGYTF; CDR3 DNA: TGCAGTGCTAGAGTTGTTGGGGGACGACGGGGCTACACCTTC
clone size: many; V gene: TRBV28; J gene: TRBJ2-4; D gene: TRBD1; CDR3 protein: CATERGQSKNIQYF; CDR3 DNA: TGTGCCACCGAAAGGGGGCAGAGCAAAAACATTCAGTACTTC
clone size: -; V gene: TRBV7-2; J gene: TRBJ2-5; D gene: -; CDR3 protein: CASSLAGTSQETQYF; CDR3 DNA: TGTGCCAGCAGCTTAGCCGGGACATCCCAAGAGACCCAGTACTTC
clone size: many; V gene: TRBV12-3/TRBV12-4; J gene: TRBJ1-2; D gene: TRBD1; CDR3 protein: CASSLRDRDGYTF; CDR3 DNA: TGTGCCAGCAGTCTCCGGGACAGGGATGGCTACACCTTC
clone size: few; V gene: TRBV20-1; J gene: TRBJ2-1; D gene: TRBD2; CDR3 protein: CSARDSPPSGWHNEQFF; CDR3 DNA: TGCAGTGCTAGAGATTCCCCTCCTAGCGGGTGGCACAATGAGCAGTTCTTC
clone size: -; V gene: TRBV18; J gene: TRBJ1-1; D gene: -; CDR3 protein: CATLRKGDTEAFF; CDR3 DNA: TGTGCCACCTTGCGGAAAGGGGACACTGAAGCTTTCTTT
clone size: many; V gene: TRBV30; J gene: TRBJ2-2; D gene: TRBD1; CDR3 protein: CASPLRDRVGGELFF; CDR3 DNA: TGTGCCTCCCCTCTCCGGGACAGGGTAGGCGGGGAGCTGTTTTTT
clone size: many; V gene: TRBV7-8; J gene: TRBJ2-1; D gene: -; CDR3 protein: CASSSLGPNNEQFF; CDR3 DNA: TGTGCCAGCAGCTCCCTGGGCCCCAACAATGAGCAGTTCTTC
clone size: many; V gene: TRBV28; J gene: TRBJ2-7; D gene: TRBD2; CDR3 protein: CASSLSPAGVGWDEQYF; CDR3 DNA: TGTGCCAGCAGTTTAAGTCCCGCGGGGGTGGGGTGGGACGAGCAGTACTTC
clone size: many; V gene: TRBV28; J gene: TRBJ1-1; D gene: -; CDR3 protein: CASSLLGVTEAFF; CDR3 DNA: TGTGCCAGCAGTTTACTTGGGGTCACTGAAGCTTTCTTT
clone size: -; V gene: TRBV20-1; J gene: TRBJ2-5; D gene: TRBD2; CDR3 protein: CSAIRSGRAETQYF; CDR3 DNA: TGCAGTGCTATCCGGAGCGGGAGGGCGGAGACCCAGTACTTC
clone size: many; V gene: TRBV20-1; J gene: TRBJ1-1; D gene: -; CDR3 protein: CSPRENVNTEAFF; CDR3 DNA: TGCAGCCCAAGGGAGAATGTGAACACTGAAGCTTTCTTT
clone size: few; V gene: TRBV27; J gene: TRBJ2-3; D gene: TRBD2; CDR3 protein: CASSQGTGGNTQYF; CDR3 DNA: TGTGCCAGCAGCCAAGGGACGGGAGGGAATACGCAGTATTTT
clone size: few; V gene: TRBV3-1; J gene: TRBJ1-1; D gene: -; CDR3 protein: CASSQDITGNTEAFF; CDR3 DNA: TGTGCCAGCAGCCAAGATATAACAGGGAACACTGAAGCTTTCTTT
clone size: -; V gene: TRBV19; J gene: TRBJ2-1; D gene: -; CDR3 protein: CASSLGPSSYNEQFF; CDR3 DNA: TGTGCCAGTAGCCTAGGACCGAGCTCCTACAATGAGCAGTTCTTC
clone size: -; V gene: TRBV25-1; J gene: TRBJ2-1; D gene: -; CDR3 protein: CASRISLNEQFF; CDR3 DNA: TGTGCCAGCAGGATATCCCTGAATGAGCAGTTCTTC
clone size: -; V gene: TRBV20-1; J gene: TRBJ2-3; D gene: TRBD2; CDR3 protein: CSATGLVGDTQYF; CDR3 DNA: TGCAGTGCTACCGGACTAGTAGGAGATACGCAGTATTTT
clone size: few; V gene: TRBV29-1; J gene: TRBJ2-1; D gene: -; CDR3 protein: CSVEDFTTPNEQFF; CDR3 DNA: TGCAGCGTTGAAGACTTTACTACTCCCAATGAGCAGTTCTTC
clone size: many; V gene: TRBV28; J gene: TRBJ1-2; D gene: TRBD1; CDR3 protein: CASSTQGGYGYTF; CDR3 DNA: TGTGCCAGCAGTACGCAGGGGGGCTATGGCTACACCTTC
clone size: many; V gene: TRBV20-1; J gene: TRBJ2-1; D gene: -; CDR3 protein: CSARRGFYEQFF; CDR3 DNA: TGCAGTGCTAGAAGAGGGTTCTATGAGCAGTTCTTC
clone size: many; V gene: TRBV20-1; J gene: TRBJ2-1; D gene: -; CDR3 protein: CSADSGDRPYNEQFF; CDR3 DNA: TGCAGTGCCGATAGCGGGGACAGGCCCTACAATGAGCAGTTCTTC
clone size: -; V gene: TRBV11-2; J gene: TRBJ2-1; D gene: -; CDR3 protein: CASSKNRINNEQFF; CDR3 DNA: TGTGCCAGCAGCAAAAACAGAATAAACAATGAGCAGTTCTTC